This TCR beta chain originates from a study of T-cell memory formation after mild COVID-19. Study-level information: Clusters of TCRs were largely donor specific.

Study-wide results and limits: Largely, contracting CD4+ clones fell within CM and EM, and contracting CD8+ clones within EMRA. In second-wave clones peaking day 37, SARS-CoV-2 specificity remained unconfirmed.

TCRdb redid the calling of the 5' RACE reads with MiXCR, one entry per CDR3 protein. The profile covers about 180,000 distinct CDR3 sequences, with approximately 17% appearing a single time and 3% to 4% taken by the ten largest. Comments on this clonotype: Its antigen is unidentified.

Trimming left V 3 bases short and J 1 base short, with 12 bases between. The CDR3 covers 15 residues. Germline CDR1 reads MDHEN; CDR2 reads SYDVKM. The source of this sequence is a man younger than 30 who had mild COVID-19 (a few samples of this study predate the infection). Cell type and time point are not known. The V and J genes are TRBV28 and TRBJ1-1, with D hard to call. Sequencing used PBMCs or a T cell subset sorted from them (not recorded which). CDR3: CASSFRRKSNTEAFF. DNA of the CDR3: TGTGCCAGCAGTTTTCGTAGGAAATCGAACACTGAAGCTTTCTTT.